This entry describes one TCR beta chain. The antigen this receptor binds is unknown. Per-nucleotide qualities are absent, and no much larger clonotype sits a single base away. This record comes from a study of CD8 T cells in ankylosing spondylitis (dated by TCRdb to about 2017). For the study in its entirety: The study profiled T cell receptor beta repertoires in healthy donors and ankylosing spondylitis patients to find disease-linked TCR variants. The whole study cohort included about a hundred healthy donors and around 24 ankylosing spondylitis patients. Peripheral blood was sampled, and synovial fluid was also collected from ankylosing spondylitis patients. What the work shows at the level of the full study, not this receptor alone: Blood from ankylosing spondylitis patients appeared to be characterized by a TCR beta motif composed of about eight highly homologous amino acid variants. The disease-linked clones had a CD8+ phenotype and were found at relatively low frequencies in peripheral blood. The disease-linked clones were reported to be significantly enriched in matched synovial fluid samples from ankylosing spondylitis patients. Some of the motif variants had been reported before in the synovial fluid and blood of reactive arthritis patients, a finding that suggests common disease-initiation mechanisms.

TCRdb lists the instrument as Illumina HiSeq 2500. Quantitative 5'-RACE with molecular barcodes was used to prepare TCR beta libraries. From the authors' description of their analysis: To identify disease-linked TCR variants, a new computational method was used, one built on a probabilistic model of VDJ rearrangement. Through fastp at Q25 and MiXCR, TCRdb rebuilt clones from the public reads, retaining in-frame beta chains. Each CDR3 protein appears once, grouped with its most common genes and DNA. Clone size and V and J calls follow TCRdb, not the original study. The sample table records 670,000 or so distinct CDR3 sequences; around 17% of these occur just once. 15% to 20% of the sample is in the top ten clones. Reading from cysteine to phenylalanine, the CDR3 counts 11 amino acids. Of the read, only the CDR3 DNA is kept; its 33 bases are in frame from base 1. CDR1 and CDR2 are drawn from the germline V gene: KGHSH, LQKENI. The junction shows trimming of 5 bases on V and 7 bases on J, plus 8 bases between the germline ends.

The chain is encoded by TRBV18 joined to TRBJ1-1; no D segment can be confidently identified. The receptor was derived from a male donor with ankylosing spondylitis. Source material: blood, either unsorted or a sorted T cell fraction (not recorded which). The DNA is TGTGCCAGCTCAGACCTCCGTGAAGCTTTCTTT. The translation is CASSDLREAFF.